This TCR beta chain was recovered during a study of cytomegalovirus exposure and HLA in healthy donors. Notes on the study in general: Clonal expansion, a later analysis showed, was greater in HLA-associated TCR beta chains than in equally common others.

Remarks on this clone: Its antigen remains unknown.

This CDR3 comprises 16 residues. Per germline, CDR1 SGHAT and CDR2 FQNNGV. With 4 bases removed from V and 4 bases from J, the gap between germline ends came to 20 bases. The study ran its PCR with 60 Vbeta and 13 Jbeta primers. Assay used: immunoSEQ multiplex PCR; TCRdb lists only in-frame clones, some missing. The sample records more than 110,000 clones, 70% to 80% being singletons. This clonotype originated in a male donor in good health and CMV-seronegative. Sequencing was performed on PBMCs. The J gene is TRBJ2-7, the V gene TRBV11-2, with a weak D call TRBD1 (6 bases). CDR3 coding DNA: TGTGCCAGCAGCTCCCTACGCCGAGGGGGACCTTACGAGCAGTACTTC. This codes for CASSSLRRGGPYEQYF.